Presented here are 8 T cell receptor beta chains from one specimen sequenced in a study of radiation and T cells in renal cell carcinoma. Stated time point: blood 2 weeks post-SBRT. Treatment reported: 15 Gy SBRT to primary tumor, nephrectomy 4 weeks later. Assay used: immunoSEQ multiplex PCR; TCRdb lists only in-frame clones, some missing. The top ten hold 20% to 25% of the sample, which has 65,000 to 80,000 clones, 65% to 90% seen once. Sequencing used blood, obtained from a patient whose treatment included radiotherapy and nephrectomy. The receptor source for this set is a woman in her 50s with renal cell carcinoma.

The J gene is TRBJ2-5, the V gene TRBV5-1; D perhaps matches TRBD2 (6 bases). Germline CDR1 SGHRS, CDR2 YFSETQ. V was clipped by 1 base and J by 2 bases, with 12 bases between them. There are 15 residues in the CDR3. The CDR3 protein is CASSLSSAGQETQYF. As DNA, the CDR3 is TGCGCCAGCAGCTTGAGTTCGGCGGGACAAGAGACCCAGTACTTC.

J is TRBJ2-7 and V is TRBV7-2, with TRBD2 matching 8 bases. CDR1 and CDR2 from the germline V gene are SGHTA and FQGNSA. The CDR3 covers 14 residues. The V gene end was trimmed by 6 bases and the J gene end by 3 bases; junction bases not matched to a gene: 7. The CDR3 DNA reads as TGTGCCAGCAGTAGAGACGGGACTAGCTACGAGCAGTACTTC. Translating it yields CASSRDGTSYEQYF.

V usage is TRBV6-1 and J usage is TRBJ2-3; D is ambiguous. The CDR3 extends over 12 amino acids. Deletions cut 3 bases from V and 2 bases from J, with 3 bases between. Per the germline V gene, CDR1 is MNHNS and CDR2 is SASEGT. This chain's CDR3 is CASSDHTDTQYF. CDR3 sequence (DNA): TGTGCCAGCAGTGACCACACAGATACGCAGTATTTT.

This chain connects TRBV10-3 to TRBJ1-2; 7 bases line up with TRBD1. Germline V gene lookup returns CDR1 ENHRY and CDR2 SYGVKD. J was trimmed by 6 bases and V by 3 bases; bases with no gene match: 13. The CDR3 sequence is 16 residues long. The CDR3 loop is CAISDRQGLTLDGYTF. Written as DNA, the CDR3 is TGTGCCATCAGTGATAGACAGGGATTGACCCTTGATGGCTACACCTTC.

J is TRBJ2-2 and V is TRBV30; D not resolved. The CDR3 has 13 residues. With 1 base removed from V and 2 bases from J, the gap between germline ends came to 5 bases. Germline V CDR1 and CDR2: GTSNPN, SVGIG (reference sequence). CDR3 amino acids: CAWSDTNTGELFF. The DNA of the CDR3 is TGTGCCTGGAGTGACACTAACACCGGGGAGCTGTTTTTT.

V and J are TRBV29-1 and TRBJ2-1; 7 positions agree with TRBD1. Germline V gives CDR1 SQVTM, CDR2 ANQGSEA. CDR3 length equals 16 residues. Trimming at V came to 1 base and at J to 8 bases, leaving 14 bases not matched to a gene. In nucleotides, the CDR3 is TGCAGCGTTGAAGGGGTGTGGGGAACAGGGGCCGATGAGCAGTTCTTC. Amino acid sequence: CSVEGVWGTGADEQFF.

The chain combines TRBV6-6 with TRBJ2-7; D remains unclear. The CDR3 covers 12 residues. Germline values: CDR1 MNHNY, CDR2 SVGAGI (reference sequence). V was shortened by 2 bases and J by 4 bases, with 6 bases between the two germline ends. Here the CDR3 DNA reads TGTGCCAGCAGTTACGACGGGTACGAGCAGTACTTC. Translated: CASSYDGYEQYF.

Points on this clone: One junction end disagrees with the germline gene, perhaps due to a read error. J is TRBJ2-2 and V is TRBV11-2; tentative D call: TRBD1 (6 bases). The germline CDR1 and CDR2 sequences are SGHAT and FQNNGV. CDR3 length: 18 amino acids. For the CDR3, the DNA is TGTGCCAGCAGCTCCGTGTGGTTAGGACAGTCGAACACCAGGGAGCTGTTTTTT. Translating it yields CASSSVWLGQSNTRELFF.